Following are 30 T cell receptor beta chains from one sample sequenced in a study of OX40 agonist ivuxolimab in advanced cancers. This table comes from immunoSEQ multiplex PCR, and its TCRdb copy is limited to in-frame clones, with some not included. This sample has fewer than 85,000 clones; roughly 90% occur once, and the top ten carry around 0.8%. Sequencing was performed on CD4+ or CD8+ T cells sorted from blood, taken in a trial of the OX40 agonist ivuxolimab. These receptors were taken from an adult with an advanced solid tumor such as melanoma, head and neck, liver or kidney cancer.

The gene calls are TRBV20-1 and TRBJ1-4, with D hard to call. The germline V gene encodes CDR1 DFQATT and CDR2 SNEGSKA (reference sequence). V was pared by 6 bases and J by 4 bases, with 6 bases between. This CDR3 comprises 11 residues. CDR3: CSATFNEKLFF. CDR3 coding DNA: TGCAGTGCGACCTTTAATGAAAAACTGTTTTTT.

The chain uses TRBV27 and TRBJ2-7; possibly TRBD1 or TRBD2 for D (5 bases each). Germline assignment: CDR1 MNHEY and CDR2 SMNVEV (reference sequence). V was pared by 6 bases and J by 0 bases, with 15 bases between. This CDR3 contains 15 residues. CDR3 residues: CASSLRPGPSYEQYF. The CDR3 DNA reads TGTGCCAGCAGCCTCCGCCCGGGACCCTCCTACGAGCAGTACTTC.

The V call is TRBV13, the J call TRBJ2-1, with D perhaps matching TRBD2 (5 bases). Deletions cut 2 bases from V and 9 bases from J, with 14 bases between. Germline CDR1 reads PRHDT; CDR2 reads FYEKMQ (reference sequence). The CDR3 runs 14 residues. CDR3 sequence (DNA): TGTGCCAGCAGCTTATTTCGTGGGAGTGTTGAGCAGTTCTTC. Protein sequence: CASSLFRGSVEQFF.

The chain couples TRBV7-9 to TRBJ1-2, with D hard to call. The CDR3 has 16 amino acids. In germline, CDR1 is SEHNR, CDR2 FQNEAQ (reference sequence). V lost 5 bases, J lost 8 bases, and 24 bases lay in between. The CDR3 nucleotides are TGTGCCAGCAGCCGTTTCGGGAGGAGGGAGAGTTACGGCTACACCTTC. Its protein is CASSRFGRRESYGYTF.

Concerning this clone: The junction does not match germline at one end; this may be a read error. The chain recombines TRBV7-9 with TRBJ1-3; D is ambiguous. CDR1 SEHNR and CDR2 FQNEAQ come from the germline V gene (reference sequence). The CDR3 runs to 11 residues. CDR3 bases: TGTGCCAGCAGCCCTTGGGGTGGGGTACATTTT. It is translated as CASSPWGGVHF. Combining the CDR3 with reference TRBV7-9 and TRBJ1-3 gives the whole variable domain DTGVSQNPRHKITKRGQNVTFRCDPISEHNRLYWYRQTLGQGPEFLTYFQNEAQLEKSRLLSDRFSAERPKGSFSTLEIQRTEQGDSAMYLCASSPWGGVHFGEGSWLTVV.

V usage is TRBV19 and J usage is TRBJ2-7, with D uncertain. Trimming removed 0 bases from V and 3 bases from J, with 12 bases in between. The CDR3 is made up of 15 amino acids. Germline values: CDR1 LNHDA, CDR2 SQIVND (reference sequence). The CDR3 is CASSIDLWGYYEQYF. CDR3 bases: TGTGCCAGTAGTATAGATCTGTGGGGTTACTACGAGCAGTACTTC.

J is TRBJ1-2 and V is TRBV6-1; TRBD1 is a possible D gene (6 bases). V lost 7 bases and J lost 1, with 13 bases in between. The germline V gene encodes CDR1 MNHNS and CDR2 SASEGT. This CDR3 has 14 amino acids. The CDR3 region has the DNA TGTGCCAGCACCCCGCAGGGGCATAACTATGGCTACACCTTC. It encodes CASTPQGHNYGYTF.

The rearrangement uses TRBV28 and TRBJ1-3; D call uncertain. The CDR3 loop spans 11 amino acids. V was shortened by 9 bases and J by 0 bases, with 3 bases between the two germline ends. Germline V CDR1 and CDR2: MDHEN, SYDVKM. The CDR3 DNA follows: TGTGCCAGTTTCTCTGGAAACACCATATATTTT. Translated: CASFSGNTIYF.

The genes are TRBV5-6 and TRBJ2-3; D is perhaps TRBD2 (5 bases). Trimming removed 0 bases from V and 4 bases from J, with 9 bases in between. The CDR3 covers 14 residues. Germline V lookup: CDR1 SGHDT, CDR2 YYEEEE. Here the CDR3 reads CASSLGTRSDTQYF. CDR3 nucleotide sequence: TGTGCCAGCAGCTTGGGCACTAGATCAGATACGCAGTATTTT. The full variable domain, with the rest looked up from reference TRBV5-6 and TRBJ2-3, is DAGVTQSPTHLIKTRGQQVTLRCSPKSGHDTVSWYQQALGQGPQFIFQYYEEEERQRGNFPDRFSGHQFPNYSSELNVNALLLGDSALYLCASSLGTRSDTQYFGPGTRLTVL.

This clone was seen a single time. The J gene is TRBJ1-5, the V gene TRBV27, with D tentatively TRBD1 (5 bases). This CDR3 is built from 13 residues. The V end was cut by 6 bases, the J end by 5 bases, with 11 bases between. Germline V gene data show CDR1 as MNHEY and CDR2 as SMNVEV (reference sequence). The DNA for the CDR3 is TGTGCCAGCAGCCAGGGAAGGGATCAGCCCCAGCATTTT. Translated, it gives CASSQGRDQPQHF.

The V call is TRBV2, the J call TRBJ2-5; TRBD1 agrees at 8 bases. The CDR3 totals 12 residues. Unmatched junction bases numbered 2, after V lost 6 bases and J lost 5 bases. Germline V gene lookup returns CDR1 SNHLY and CDR2 FYNNEI. CDR3 in DNA: TGTGCCAGCAGGGGACAGGAGGAGACCCAGTACTTC. Encoded protein: CASRGQEETQYF.

The V gene is TRBV5-6, the J gene TRBJ2-7; D is uncertain. The V and J ends lost 0 bases and 6 bases respectively, with 10 bases between them. Germline loops: CDR1 SGHDT, CDR2 YYEEEE. The CDR3 has 13 amino acids. The CDR3 sequence: CASSLAQVGEQYF. CDR3 coding DNA: TGTGCCAGCAGCTTGGCGCAGGTAGGCGAGCAGTACTTC.

This clone was recorded only once. The chain recombines TRBV6-5 with TRBJ1-1; D perhaps matches TRBD1 (6 bases). Germline CDR1 is MNHEY and CDR2 is SVGAGI. This CDR3 is 14 amino acids long. The V end lost 2 bases, the J end lost 6 bases, and 13 bases lay between the germline ends. The CDR3 DNA is TGTGCCAGCAGTTACAGGGGGTCGGGCTCTGAAGCTTTCTTT. It encodes CASSYRGSGSEAFF.

V usage is TRBV11-1 and J usage is TRBJ2-3; D ambiguous. CDR3 length: 12 residues. Germline values: CDR1 SGHAT, CDR2 FQDESV (reference sequence). Trimming left V 5 bases short and J 2 bases short, with 5 bases between. The chain's CDR3 is CASSGDTDTQYF. The CDR3 bases are TGTGCCAGCAGCGGGGACACAGATACGCAGTATTTT. Full variable domain (remainder filled in from reference TRBV11-1 and TRBJ2-3): EAEVAQSPRYKITEKSQAVAFWCDPISGHATLYWYRQILGQGPELLVQFQDESVVDDSQLPKDRFSAERLKGVDSTLKIQPAELGDSAMYLCASSGDTDTQYFGPGTRLTVL.

The rearrangement links TRBV5-6 to TRBJ2-1, with 10 positions matching TRBD2. The germline V gene encodes CDR1 SGHDT and CDR2 YYEEEE. The CDR3 is 16 amino acids. V lost 4 bases and J lost 6; bases outside the gene matches: 10. The CDR3 spells CASSPTGTSVGNEQFF. The CDR3 coding sequence is TGTGCCAGCAGCCCTACCGGGACTAGCGTAGGCAATGAGCAGTTCTTC.

The V call is TRBV10-1, the J call TRBJ2-5, with TRBD2 matching over 11 bases. From germline, CDR1 is WNHNN and CDR2 SYGVQD (reference sequence). The V and J ends lost 6 bases and 5 bases, in that order; junction bases with no gene match: 2. This CDR3 has 13 residues. CDR3 residues: CASSGTSGETQYF. The CDR3 DNA follows: TGCGCCAGCAGCGGGACTAGCGGCGAGACCCAGTACTTC.

The chain uses TRBV29-1 and TRBJ2-5; TRBD1 aligns across 8 bases. This CDR3 region has 13 residues. After removal of 5 bases from V and 5 bases from J, the junction contained 7 bases not matched to a gene. The germline V gene has CDR1 SQVTM and CDR2 ANQGSEA. The CDR3 here is CSVFQGALETQYF. The CDR3 DNA is TGCAGCGTTTTTCAGGGGGCGCTTGAGACCCAGTACTTC.

The count of this clone is one. The CDR3 end shows no conserved phenylalanine or tryptophan, and so a read error is likely. This CDR3 reads CASSWYGTGGTNYGYTS. CDR3 nucleotides: TGTGCCAGCAGCTGGTACGGGACAGGGGGTACTAACTATGGCTACACCTCC. This chain links TRBV5-6 with TRBJ1-2; 11 bases agree with TRBD1. The CDR3 length is 17 residues. V gave up 3 bases and J gave up 0 bases; unmatched junction bases: 7. Germline V lookup: CDR1 SGHDT, CDR2 YYEEEE.

The chain has TRBV19 and TRBJ1-3, with TRBD1 as a possible D gene (5 bases). The CDR3 has 13 residues. The V and J ends lost 5 bases and 8 bases respectively, with 13 bases between them. Germline loops: CDR1 LNHDA, CDR2 SQIVND (reference sequence). The CDR3 is CASSDRKGDTIYF. The DNA of the CDR3 is TGTGCCAGTAGTGACCGAAAAGGGGACACCATATATTTT.

V and J are TRBV7-2 and TRBJ1-1; possible D gene TRBD1, 6 bases. CDR3 length: 14 amino acids. V lost 5 bases, J lost 1 base, and 11 bases lay in between. Germline-derived CDR1 and CDR2 are SGHTA and FQGNSA. CDR3 protein: CASSKRGQNTEAFF. The DNA of the CDR3 is TGTGCCAGCAGCAAACGGGGACAGAACACTGAAGCTTTCTTT.

This clone has just one count. The V gene is TRBV2, the J gene TRBJ2-5; D is unclear. Trimming shortened V by 4 bases and J by 2 bases, and 2 bases separated the two germline ends. The CDR3 length is 11 residues. Per the germline V gene, CDR1 is SNHLY and CDR2 is FYNNEI. CDR3 in amino acids: CASSGQETQYF. DNA of the CDR3: TGTGCCAGCAGTGGGCAAGAGACCCAGTACTTC.

This rearrangement joins TRBV5-1 to TRBJ2-1; possible D gene TRBD2, 5 bases. The CDR3 contains 12 residues. V lost 0 bases and J 9 bases, leaving 7 bases between the germline ends. Germline CDR1 and CDR2: SGHRS and YFSETQ. The CDR3 coding sequence is TGCGCCAGCAGCTTGGGGGAGAGTGAGCAGTTCTTC. It translates to CASSLGESEQFF.

The chain carries TRBV30 and TRBJ2-5; unclear D gene. Germline V gene lookup returns CDR1 GTSNPN and CDR2 SVGIG (reference sequence). The V gene lost 2 bases and the J gene lost 2 bases, with 9 bases spanning the gap. This CDR3 comprises 13 residues. CDR3 bases: TGTGCCTGGAGTCCTCAAGCTCAAGAGACCCAGTACTTC. It encodes CAWSPQAQETQYF.

This chain uses TRBV19 with TRBJ2-3; 10 nucleotides agree with TRBD2. The junction had 3 bases not matched to a gene; V was cut back by 3 bases and J by 3 bases. Germline-derived CDR1 and CDR2 are LNHDA and SQIVND (reference sequence). This CDR3 contains 15 residues. The CDR3 here is CASSMSSGSTDTQYF. CDR3 DNA: TGTGCCAGTAGTATGTCTAGCGGGAGTACAGATACGCAGTATTTT.

The chain is built from TRBV29-1 and TRBJ1-2; no firm D call. This CDR3 is 14 amino acids long. The germline V and J ends were trimmed by 6 bases and 0 bases, with 14 bases remaining between them. The germline CDR1 and CDR2 sequences are SQVTM and ANQGSEA. The CDR3 nucleotides read TGCAGCGTCCAGCGCAGAGACTCTAACTATGGCTACACCTTC. Protein product: CSVQRRDSNYGYTF.

This clone was counted once. The chain employs TRBV19 and TRBJ1-5; no reliable D call. Trimming pared 4 bases from V and 7 bases from J, leaving 20 bases between. Looked up from germline, CDR1 is LNHDA and CDR2 is SQIVND (reference sequence). This CDR3 contains 16 residues. The CDR3 is CASSTIRGGVGQPQHF. In DNA, the CDR3 is TGTGCCAGTAGTACAATCAGAGGCGGGGTCGGGCAGCCCCAGCATTTT.

This chain uses TRBV7-8 with TRBJ2-5; D perhaps matches TRBD1 (5 bases). The end of the DNA aligns better with TRBJ2-7, so the J call may be wrong. Germline lookup yields CDR1 SGHVS and CDR2 FQNEAQ. This CDR3 comprises 15 residues. The CDR3: CASSLQGRSSYEQYF. Written as DNA, the CDR3 is TGTGCCAGCAGCTTACAGGGTAGAAGCTCCTACGAGCAGTACTTC.

The gene calls are TRBV10-3 and TRBJ2-3; D possibly corresponds to TRBD1 (6 bases). V was clipped by 6 bases and J by 0 bases, with 13 bases between them. Germline V gene lookup returns CDR1 ENHRY and CDR2 SYGVKD. The CDR3 length is 15 residues. The CDR3 loop is CAIRDTGPSTDTQYF. Here the CDR3 DNA reads TGTGCCATCAGAGATACAGGGCCCAGCACAGATACGCAGTATTTT.

CDR3: CASSLALRTTNTGELFF. CDR3 DNA sequence: TGCGCCAGCAGCTTGGCCCTTAGGACAACGAACACCGGGGAGCTGTTTTTT. The rearrangement links TRBV5-1 to TRBJ2-2; D may be TRBD1 (5 bases). Between the trimmed V and J ends, which lost 0 bases and 0 bases, there was a span of 12 bases. Germline CDR1 SGHRS, CDR2 YFSETQ. This CDR3 has 17 amino acids. Based on the CDR3 plus reference TRBV5-1 and TRBJ2-2, the full variable domain is KAGVTQTPRYLIKTRGQQVTLSCSPISGHRSVSWYQQTPGQGLQFLFEYFSETQRNKGNFPGRFSGRQFSNSRSEMNVSTLELGDSALYLCASSLALRTTNTGELFFGEGSRLTVL.

On this clone: One junction end disagrees with the germline gene, perhaps due to a read error. This chain joins TRBV19 and TRBJ1-5; D call uncertain. Per germline, CDR1 LNHDA and CDR2 SQIVND (reference sequence). The CDR3 sequence is 15 residues long. CDR3 region: CASSIGPGHNRPQHF. The CDR3 nucleotides read TGTGCCAGTAGTATTGGGCCAGGCCACAATCGGCCCCAGCATTTT.